Following are 2 T cell receptor beta chains from one sample sequenced in a study of shared clonotypes between healthy human individuals. TCRdb's copy holds only in-frame clones and misses some; the assay was immunoSEQ multiplex PCR. The sample holds approximately 1.1 million clones; 75% to 80% are singletons and the top ten take approximately 0.5%. Sequencing was done on a sample of memory CD4+ T cells from PBMCs. Indicated subset: CD45RA-negative fraction. These receptors came from a man aged 18 to 30 in good health. Some clones in this sample may be carry-over from other donors' samples.

Ten or more counts support this clone. V usage is TRBV27 and J usage is TRBJ2-7; TRBD1 aligns across 7 bases. V gave up 5 bases and J gave up 2 bases; unmatched junction bases: 6. Per germline, CDR1 MNHEY and CDR2 SMNVEV (reference sequence). The CDR3 length is 14 residues. This CDR3 is CASSHRDSAYEQYF. DNA of the CDR3: TGTGCCAGCAGTCACCGGGACAGCGCCTACGAGCAGTACTTC.

The chain is built from TRBV28 and TRBJ1-1; 8 bases line up with TRBD1. CDR1 is MDHEN, CDR2 SYDVKM, per germline. V shed 2 bases and J 6 bases; nucleotides not matched to a gene: 8. This CDR3 is 15 amino acids long. The CDR3 is CASSLTGGVPSEAFF. The CDR3, as DNA: TGTGCCAGCAGTTTAACAGGGGGGGTCCCCTCTGAAGCTTTCTTT.